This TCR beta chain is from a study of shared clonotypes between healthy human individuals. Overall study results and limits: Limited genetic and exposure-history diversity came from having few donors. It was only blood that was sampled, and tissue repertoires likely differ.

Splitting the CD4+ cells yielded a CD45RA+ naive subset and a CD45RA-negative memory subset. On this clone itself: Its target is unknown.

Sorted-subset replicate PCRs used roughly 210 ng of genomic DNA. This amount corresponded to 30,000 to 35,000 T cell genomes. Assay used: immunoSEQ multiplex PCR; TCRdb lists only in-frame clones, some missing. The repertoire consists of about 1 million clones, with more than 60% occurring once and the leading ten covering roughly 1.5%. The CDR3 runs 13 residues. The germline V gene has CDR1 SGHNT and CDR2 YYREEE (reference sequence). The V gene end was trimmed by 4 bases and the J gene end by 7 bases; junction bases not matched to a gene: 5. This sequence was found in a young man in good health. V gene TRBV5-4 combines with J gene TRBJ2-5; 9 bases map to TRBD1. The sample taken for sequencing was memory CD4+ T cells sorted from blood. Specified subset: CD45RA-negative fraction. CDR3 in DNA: TGTGCCAGCAGCGAGGGACAGGGTATGACCCAGTACTTC. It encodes CASSEGQGMTQYF.